This T cell receptor beta chain was identified during a study of T cell clonotyping in hematopoietic cell transplantation. Sequencing was performed with immunoSEQ multiplex PCR; in TCRdb, only in-frame clones are kept and a portion is missing. The sample yields some 40,000 clones, 95% seen once. Germline lookup yields CDR1 SGHKS and CDR2 YYEKEE (reference sequence). The V end was cut by 2 bases, the J end by 7 bases, with 13 bases between. The length of the CDR3 is 14 residues. Sequencing was done on a sample of peripheral blood mononuclear cells. The sequence came from a man aged 30 to 39 in good health. Some clones in this sample may be carry-over from other donors' samples. The chain uses TRBV5-5 and TRBJ2-1, with D uncertain. CDR3 nucleotides: TGTGCCAGCAGCTTAACACCTATTGGGAATGAGCAGTTCTTC. Its protein product is CASSLTPIGNEQFF. The whole variable domain, remainder taken from reference TRBV5-5 and TRBJ2-1, is DAGVTQSPTHLIKTRGQQVTLRCSPISGHKSVSWYQQVLGQGPQFIFQYYEKEERGRGNFPDRFSARQFPNYSSELNVNALLLGDSALYLCASSLTPIGNEQFFGPGTRLTVL.